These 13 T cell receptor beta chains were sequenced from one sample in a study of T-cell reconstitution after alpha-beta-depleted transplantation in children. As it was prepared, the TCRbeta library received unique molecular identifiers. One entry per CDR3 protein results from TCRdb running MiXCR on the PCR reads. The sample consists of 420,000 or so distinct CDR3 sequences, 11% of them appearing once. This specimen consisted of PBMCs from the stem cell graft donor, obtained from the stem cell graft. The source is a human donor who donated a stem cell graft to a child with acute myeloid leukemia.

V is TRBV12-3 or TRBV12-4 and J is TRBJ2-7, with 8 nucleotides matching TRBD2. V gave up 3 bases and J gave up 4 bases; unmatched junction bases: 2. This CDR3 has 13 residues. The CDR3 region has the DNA TGTGCCAGCAGTTTCGGGGGGGGTTACGAGCAGTACTTC. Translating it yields CASSFGGGYEQYF.

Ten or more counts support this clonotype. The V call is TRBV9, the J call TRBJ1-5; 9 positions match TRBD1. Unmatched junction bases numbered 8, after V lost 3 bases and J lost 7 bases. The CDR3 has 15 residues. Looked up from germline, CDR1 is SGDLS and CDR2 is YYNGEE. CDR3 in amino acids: CASSAGDREGQPQHF. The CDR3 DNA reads TGTGCCAGCAGCGCCGGGGACAGGGAGGGCCAGCCCCAGCATTTT.

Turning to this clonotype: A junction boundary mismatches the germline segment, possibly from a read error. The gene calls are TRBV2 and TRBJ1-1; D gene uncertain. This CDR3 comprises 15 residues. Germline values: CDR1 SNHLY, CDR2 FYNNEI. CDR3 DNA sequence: TGTGCCAGTCCCGATGGTTACAACTTGAACAGTGAAGCTTTCTTT. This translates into CASPDGYNLNSEAFF. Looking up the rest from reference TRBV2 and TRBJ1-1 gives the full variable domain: EPEVTQTPSHQVTQMGQEVILRCVPISNHLYFYWYRQILGQKVEFLVSFYNNEISEKSEIFDDQFSVERPDGSNFTLKIRSTKLEDSAMYFCASPDGYNLNSEAFFGQGTRLTVV.

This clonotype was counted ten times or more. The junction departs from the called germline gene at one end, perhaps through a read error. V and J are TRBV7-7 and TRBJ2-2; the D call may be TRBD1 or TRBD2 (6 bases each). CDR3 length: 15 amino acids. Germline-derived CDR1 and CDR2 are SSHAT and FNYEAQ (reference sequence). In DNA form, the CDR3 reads TGTGCTAGCAGCTTAGTGGCAGGGGAGGTCGGGGAGCTGTTTTTT. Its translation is CASSLVAGEVGELFF.

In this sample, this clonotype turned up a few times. The CDR3 sequence: CSVTTSGGYEQYF. As DNA, the CDR3 is TGCAGCGTTACGACTAGCGGGGGCTACGAGCAGTACTTC. The rearrangement uses TRBV29-1 and TRBJ2-7; 12 nucleotides match TRBD2. The CDR3 spans 13 residues. V shed 5 bases, J shed 3 bases, and the junction held 2 bases outside the gene matches. CDR1 SQVTM and CDR2 ANQGSEA come from the germline V gene.

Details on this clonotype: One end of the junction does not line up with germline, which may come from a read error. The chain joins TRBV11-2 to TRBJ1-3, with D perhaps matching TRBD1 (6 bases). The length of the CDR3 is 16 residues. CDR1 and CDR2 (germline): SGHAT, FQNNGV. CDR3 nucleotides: TGTGCCAGCAGCCGATCACGGGGGCTCTCTGGAAACACCATGTATTTT. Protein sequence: CASSRSRGLSGNTMYF.

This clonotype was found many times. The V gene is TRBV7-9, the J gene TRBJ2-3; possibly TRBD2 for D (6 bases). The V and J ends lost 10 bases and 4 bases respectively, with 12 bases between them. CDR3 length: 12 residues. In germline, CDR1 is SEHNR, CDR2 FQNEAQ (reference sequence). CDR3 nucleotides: TGTGCCACTCGGCCGGGGGCAGATACGCAGTATTTT. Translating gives CATRPGADTQYF.

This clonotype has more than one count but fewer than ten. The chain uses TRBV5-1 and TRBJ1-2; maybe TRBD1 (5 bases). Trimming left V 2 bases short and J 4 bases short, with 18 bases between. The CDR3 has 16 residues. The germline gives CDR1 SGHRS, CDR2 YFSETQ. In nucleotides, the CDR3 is TGCGCCAGCAGCTTCGTTGTGGGGCAGGATTCCTATGGCTACACCTTC. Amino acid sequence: CASSFVVGQDSYGYTF.

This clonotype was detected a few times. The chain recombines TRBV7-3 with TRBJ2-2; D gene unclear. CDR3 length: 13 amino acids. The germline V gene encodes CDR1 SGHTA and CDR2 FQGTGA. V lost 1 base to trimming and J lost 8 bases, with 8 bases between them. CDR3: CASSLNFAGELFF. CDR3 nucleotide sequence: TGTGCCAGCAGCTTAAATTTCGCGGGGGAGCTGTTTTTT. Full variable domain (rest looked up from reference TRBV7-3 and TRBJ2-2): GAGVSQTPSNKVTEKGKYVELRCDPISGHTALYWYRQSLGQGPEFLIYFQGTGAADDSGLPNDRFFAVRPEGSVSTLKIQRTERGDSAVYLCASSLNFAGELFFGEGSRLTVL.

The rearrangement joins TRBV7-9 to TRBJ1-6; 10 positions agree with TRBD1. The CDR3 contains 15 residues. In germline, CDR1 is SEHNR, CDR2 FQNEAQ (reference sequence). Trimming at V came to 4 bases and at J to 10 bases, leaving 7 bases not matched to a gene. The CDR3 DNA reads TGTGCCAGCAGCTCTGGACAGGGGGGTATCTCACCCCTCCACTTT. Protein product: CASSSGQGGISPLHF.

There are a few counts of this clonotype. The CDR3 reads CATKERNYNEQFF. The CDR3 nucleotides are TGTGCCACCAAGGAACGCAACTACAATGAGCAGTTCTTC. The genes are TRBV15 and TRBJ2-1, with D hard to call. The germline CDR1 and CDR2 sequences are LNHNV and YYDKDF (reference sequence). With 7 bases removed from V and 3 bases from J, the gap between germline ends came to 10 bases. This CDR3 contains 13 residues.

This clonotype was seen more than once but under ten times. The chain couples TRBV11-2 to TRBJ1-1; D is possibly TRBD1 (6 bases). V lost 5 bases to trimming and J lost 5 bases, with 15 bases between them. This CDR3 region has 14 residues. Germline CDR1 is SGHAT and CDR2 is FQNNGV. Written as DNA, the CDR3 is TGTGCCAGCAGCACGCAACAGGGTGGAACTGAAGCTTTCTTT. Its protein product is CASSTQQGGTEAFF.

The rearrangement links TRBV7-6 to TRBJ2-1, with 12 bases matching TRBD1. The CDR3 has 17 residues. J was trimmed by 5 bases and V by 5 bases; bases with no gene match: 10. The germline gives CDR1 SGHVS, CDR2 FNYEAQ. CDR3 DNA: TGTGCCAGCAGCAAAGGGACAGGGGGCATTAGGAACAATGAGCAGTTCTTC. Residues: CASSKGTGGIRNNEQFF.